This passage covers 22 T cell receptor beta chains from one sample sequenced in a study of shared clonotypes between healthy human individuals. The naive CD8 fraction comprised CD45RO-negative cells positively selected for CCR7 and excluded terminally differentiated effector memory CD45RA+ cells. The data were produced by immunoSEQ multiplex PCR, yet TCRdb's version contains in-frame clones alone and is incomplete. The sample lists around 1.9 million clones, just under 95% seen once, with around 1.7% in the top ten. The sample was naive CD8+ T cells from PBMCs. The receptors stem from a man aged 18 to 29 in good health. Some clones in this sample may be carry-over from other donors' samples.

V is TRBV19 and J is TRBJ2-7; perhaps TRBD1 as D (6 bases). Germline CDR1 and CDR2: LNHDA and SQIVND (reference sequence). With 5 bases removed from V and 0 bases from J, the gap between germline ends came to 11 bases. The CDR3 has 14 residues. In DNA, the CDR3 is TGTGCCAGTAGTGCTGGACAGTACTCCTACGAGCAGTACTTC. Protein sequence: CASSAGQYSYEQYF.

The chain combines TRBV5-5 with TRBJ1-5, with D tentatively TRBD1 (6 bases). Germline loops: CDR1 SGHKS, CDR2 YYEKEE (reference sequence). The CDR3 loop spans 14 amino acids. The germline V and J ends were trimmed by 4 bases and 7 bases, with 15 bases remaining between them. This chain's CDR3 is CASSTTGNGQPQHF. The CDR3 region has the DNA TGTGCCAGCAGCACAACAGGGAACGGGCAGCCCCAGCATTTT.

The chain uses TRBV29-1 and TRBJ1-2; 9 bases align to TRBD1. V lost 1 base and J lost 0; bases outside the gene matches: 6. From germline, CDR1 is SQVTM and CDR2 ANQGSEA. There are 16 residues in the CDR3. The CDR3 protein is CSVEGGQGNTNYGYTF. CDR3 in DNA: TGCAGCGTTGAAGGGGGACAGGGTAATACTAACTATGGCTACACCTTC.

J is TRBJ2-7 and V is TRBV29-1, with D tentatively TRBD1 (6 bases). The germline V gene has CDR1 SQVTM and CDR2 ANQGSEA. The V end was cut by 5 bases, the J end by 1 base, with 12 bases between. This CDR3 comprises 13 residues. In nucleotides, the CDR3 is TGCAGCGTTTCTGGGGGCCAATCCTACGAGCAGTACTTC. It yields the protein CSVSGGQSYEQYF.

The chain recombines TRBV9 with TRBJ2-1; 9 bases are a match to TRBD2. Germline V CDR1 and CDR2: SGDLS, YYNGEE. The junction had 13 bases not matched to a gene; V was cut back by 3 bases and J by 0 bases. The CDR3 covers 19 residues. The CDR3 loop is CASSAPLAGLPSSYNEQFF. The CDR3 region has the DNA TGTGCCAGCAGCGCGCCACTAGCGGGCCTACCTAGCTCCTACAATGAGCAGTTCTTC.

V gene TRBV7-9 combines with J gene TRBJ1-2, with D unresolved. Per the germline V gene, CDR1 is SEHNR and CDR2 is FQNEAQ (reference sequence). The V end lost 1 base, the J end lost 8 bases, and 20 bases lay between the germline ends. The length of the CDR3 is 16 residues. CDR3 bases: TGTGCCAGCAGCTTAGGGGTGGCCGGGGTGTCTCGAGGCTACACCTTC. Translation gives CASSLGVAGVSRGYTF.

Worth noting for this clone: The sample contains more than one DNA sequence encoding this CDR3. This sequence joins TRBV14 and TRBJ2-7; a weak D match, TRBD1 (5 bases). This CDR3 is 13 amino acids long. The V end lost 1 base, the J end lost 3 bases, and 7 bases lay between the germline ends. CDR1 is SGHDN, CDR2 FVKESK, per germline. CDR3 protein: CASSQADSYEQYF. The CDR3 coding sequence is TGTGCCAGCAGCCAAGCTGACAGCTACGAGCAGTACTTC.

The chain joins TRBV28 to TRBJ1-2, with 10 bases fitting TRBD1. V was clipped by 6 bases and J by 7 bases; unmatched bases: 11. The CDR3 is 15 residues long. Per the germline V gene, CDR1 is MDHEN and CDR2 is SYDVKM. DNA of the CDR3: TGTGCCAGCAGGCTATGGGGACAGGGGAGAGCTGGCTACACCTTC. Encoded protein: CASRLWGQGRAGYTF.

The rearrangement links TRBV11-2 to TRBJ2-7; D may be TRBD1 or TRBD2 (5 bases each). Trimming removed 1 base at V and 0 bases at J, with 16 bases between. CDR3 length: 17 residues. Germline assignment: CDR1 SGHAT and CDR2 FQNNGV. Here the CDR3 reads CASSLVGFGTLSYEQYF. DNA of the CDR3: TGTGCCAGCAGCTTAGTAGGCTTCGGGACCCTCTCCTACGAGCAGTACTTC.

The CDR3 loop is CSAPGRLAETQYF. The CDR3 coding sequence is TGCAGCGCACCGGGGAGGCTAGCGGAGACCCAGTACTTC. This chain connects TRBV29-1 to TRBJ2-5, with D perhaps matching TRBD2 (6 bases). Germline V gives CDR1 SQVTM, CDR2 ANQGSEA. Trimming cost V 7 bases and J 5 bases, with 17 bases left between them. The CDR3 covers 13 residues.

The chain uses TRBV19 and TRBJ2-7, with TRBD2 as a possible D gene (6 bases). The germline gives CDR1 LNHDA, CDR2 SQIVND (reference sequence). The CDR3 covers 14 residues. Trimming removed 0 bases at V and 5 bases at J, with 11 bases between. DNA of the CDR3: TGTGCCAGTAGTATAGAAAGACTAGAAGACGAGCAGTACTTC. It yields the protein CASSIERLEDEQYF.

In DNA, the CDR3 is TGCGCCAGCAGCTTGGTGGGACACGTGTACAATGAGCAGTTCTTC. It codes for CASSLVGHVYNEQFF. This chain connects TRBV5-1 to TRBJ2-1; D perhaps matches TRBD1 (6 bases). Germline-derived CDR1 and CDR2 are SGHRS and YFSETQ. Trimming cost V 0 bases and J 4 bases, with 11 bases left between them. This CDR3 is built from 15 residues.

Regarding this clone: Other DNA sequences in this specimen translate into the identical CDR3. This sequence joins TRBV9 and TRBJ2-2; D gene uncertain. The CDR3 totals 12 residues. Germline values: CDR1 SGDLS, CDR2 YYNGEE. With 2 bases removed from V and 5 bases from J, the gap between germline ends came to 4 bases. The CDR3 loop reads CASSVVTGELFF. The CDR3 coding sequence is TGTGCCAGCAGCGTGGTTACCGGGGAGCTGTTTTTT.

The gene calls are TRBV5-4 and TRBJ2-7; D assignment may be TRBD1 or TRBD2 (5 bases each). Germline assignment: CDR1 SGHNT and CDR2 YYREEE (reference sequence). The CDR3 runs to 14 residues. V shed 0 bases and J shed 4 bases, with 11 bases lying between them. Here the CDR3 reads CASSLGVREYEQYF. In DNA, the CDR3 is TGTGCCAGCAGCTTGGGGGTCAGGGAGTACGAGCAGTACTTC.

V is TRBV12-5 and J is TRBJ1-1; 7 bases align to TRBD1. Germline lookup yields CDR1 LGHNT and CDR2 FRNRAP. J lost 4 bases, V lost 1 base, and 9 bases had no gene match. The CDR3 contains 16 residues. The CDR3 DNA is TGTGCTAGTGGTTTGGGAACCCTCACAGGGGTCACTGAAGCTTTCTTT. The encoded protein is CASGLGTLTGVTEAFF.

This chain connects TRBV5-1 to TRBJ2-7; no definite D call. Germline lookup yields CDR1 SGHRS and CDR2 YFSETQ. CDR3 length equals 15 residues. V lost 4 bases, J lost 4 bases, and 18 bases lay in between. The CDR3 protein is CASSLLAGPRYEQYF. The CDR3 DNA reads as TGCGCCAGCAGCCTCCTCGCCGGCCCGCGATACGAGCAGTACTTC.

The rearrangement links TRBV5-5 to TRBJ2-7, with 9 bases lining up with TRBD1. This CDR3 has 13 amino acids. CDR1 is SGHKS, CDR2 YYEKEE, per germline (reference sequence). V was clipped by 4 bases and J by 3 bases; unmatched bases: 2. In nucleotides, the CDR3 is TGTGCCAGCAGCGGGGGACAGGGCTACGAGCAGTACTTC. It yields the protein CASSGGQGYEQYF. The full variable domain, completed using reference TRBV5-5 and TRBJ2-7, is DAGVTQSPTHLIKTRGQQVTLRCSPISGHKSVSWYQQVLGQGPQFIFQYYEKEERGRGNFPDRFSARQFPNYSSELNVNALLLGDSALYLCASSGGQGYEQYFGPGTRLTVT.

The rearrangement joins TRBV5-4 to TRBJ2-6, with 7 bases that match TRBD1. CDR3 length: 18 amino acids. V gave up 4 bases and J gave up 1 base; unmatched junction bases: 11. Germline loops: CDR1 SGHNT, CDR2 YYREEE (reference sequence). As DNA, the CDR3 is TGTGCCAGCAGCCAACCAAGGGGACAGCAGTCTGGGGCCAACGTCCTGACTTTC. This encodes CASSQPRGQQSGANVLTF.

The chain uses TRBV19 and TRBJ2-1; TRBD2 agrees at 11 bases. From germline, CDR1 is LNHDA and CDR2 SQIVND (reference sequence). The CDR3 runs 16 residues. J was trimmed by 9 bases and V by 4 bases; bases with no gene match: 11. CDR3 nucleotides: TGTGCCAGTAGTACAAGAGCACTAGCGGGAGCGGGTGAGCAGTTCTTC. Its protein is CASSTRALAGAGEQFF.

This clone showed up just once. The CDR3 DNA sequence: TGCGCCAGCAGCTTGCTGAGCGGGAGGGCCCGAAGTGAGCAGTTCTTC. It yields the protein CASSLLSGRARSEQFF. The chain is built from TRBV5-1 and TRBJ2-1; the match to TRBD2 covers 10 bases. Trimming at V came to 1 base and at J to 9 bases, leaving 10 bases not matched to a gene. The CDR3 runs to 16 residues. Germline CDR1 SGHRS, CDR2 YFSETQ.

V usage is TRBV10-3 and J usage is TRBJ1-4; D is perhaps TRBD1 (5 bases). V lost 2 bases to trimming and J lost 4 bases, with 5 bases between them. This CDR3 contains 13 residues. Germline-derived CDR1 and CDR2 are ENHRY and SYGVKD. The CDR3 DNA follows: TGTGCCATCAGTGAGGGGGGTAATGAAAAACTGTTTTTT. Its protein is CAISEGGNEKLFF.

The chain uses TRBV5-1 and TRBJ2-1; D gene ambiguous. Looked up from germline, CDR1 is SGHRS and CDR2 is YFSETQ. The V gene lost 3 bases and the J gene lost 8 bases, with 15 bases spanning the gap. CDR3 length: 14 residues. The CDR3 nucleotides read TGCGCCAGCAGCTATGACCCGCCGAGCTATGAGCAGTTCTTC. It yields the protein CASSYDPPSYEQFF.